The clone carrying this T cell receptor (beta chain) is labeled medium-sized. Its antigen is not known. This sample was included in a study of T cell responses to AZD1222 COVID-19 vaccine. Findings and caveats of the study: The peak T cell response came first, and repertoires were sampled only after it. Mostly white British, mostly female donors; authors suggested clonal diversity may be underestimated. As reported, nearly half of all spike-specific TCRs target variant regions that are unmutated.

The CDR3 loop spans 11 amino acids. The germline gives CDR1 SGHTS, CDR2 YDEGEE. Between the trimmed V and J ends, which lost 4 bases and 12 bases, there was a span of 13 bases. Some clones are missing from TCRdb's copy, which holds only in-frame ones; the method was immunoSEQ multiplex PCR. The table records about 120,000 clones, roughly 87% of them present only once. The material sequenced was peripheral blood, taken 28 days after the second AZD1222 dose. This chain connects TRBV5-8 to TRBJ1-2, with D possibly being TRBD1 (6 bases). This TCR was sampled from an adult who received the AZD1222 COVID-19 vaccine. This chain's CDR3 is CASSTGQQNTF. The CDR3 region has the DNA TGTGCCAGCAGCACCGGACAGCAAAACACCTTC.